This T cell receptor beta chain stems from a study of cytomegalovirus exposure and HLA in healthy donors. General study findings and limits: A later analysis found TCR association rates differed by HLA locus, highest for DRB1 and lowest for HLA-C. Presence/absence comparisons presumed near-even sequencing depth among donors. On later analysis, the bulk of CMV-associated TCR beta chains appeared to be HLA-restricted. Specificity of three CMV-associated chains for CMV antigens was verified in vitro.

In germline, CDR1 is KGHSH, CDR2 LQKENI. The CDR3 runs to 13 residues. V dropped 3 bases and J dropped 8 bases, with 11 bases sitting between them. For this clone: Its matching antigen is unknown.

With 60 Vbeta and 13 Jbeta primers, the PCR was carried out. The method was immunoSEQ multiplex PCR; TCRdb's version includes in-frame clones alone and lacks a portion of them. This table holds roughly 150,000 clones, approximately 82% found once. Material for sequencing was PBMCs. This receptor was identified in a male donor in good health and CMV-seropositive. The gene calls are TRBV18 and TRBJ1-3; D possibly corresponds to TRBD1 (5 bases). CDR3 in amino acids: CASSPGTGDTIYF. CDR3 DNA: TGTGCCAGCTCACCTGGGACTGGGGACACCATATATTTT.